Shown below are 22 T cell receptor beta chains from a single sample sequenced in a study of breast tumors, draining lymph nodes, adjacent tissues. TCRdb itself ran the multiplex PCR reads through MiXCR, one entry per CDR3 protein. The table has fewer than 140,000 distinct CDR3 sequences, more than 30% seen once; the top ten hold about 6%. Axillary draining lymph nodes of breast cancer patients supplied the node samples. Material for sequencing was axillary lymph node tissue. These receptors were taken from a female donor with breast cancer. Some clones in this sample may be carry-over from other donors' samples.

The chain recombines TRBV28 with TRBJ1-2, with 8 bases matching TRBD1. Looked up from germline, CDR1 is MDHEN and CDR2 is SYDVKM. CDR3 size: 14 residues. The junction had 7 bases not matched to a gene; V was cut back by 3 bases and J by 7 bases. Here the CDR3 reads CASSFSRGQSGYTF. CDR3 nucleotides: TGTGCCAGCAGTTTCTCCAGGGGGCAAAGTGGCTACACCTTC.

The rearrangement uses TRBV7-9 and TRBJ2-1, with a possible D match to TRBD1 (7 bases). The CDR3 is 14 amino acids. Trimming cost V 5 bases and J 4 bases, with 12 bases left between them. CDR1 is SEHNR, CDR2 FQNEAQ, per germline (reference sequence). DNA of the CDR3: TGTGCCAGCAGCACAGGGGCGGGGTACAATGAGCAGTTCTTC. Translating it yields CASSTGAGYNEQFF.

The DNA of the CDR3 is TGTGCCAGCAGTTTTATGCCGGGACAGGGTTCCACCTTC. Encoded protein: CASSFMPGQGSTF. The rearrangement links TRBV27 to TRBJ1-2; 9 bases are shared with TRBD1. This CDR3 is 13 amino acids long. The J segment lost 13 bases and the V segment lost 3 bases, leaving 9 bases of the junction unmatched. The germline V gene has CDR1 MNHEY and CDR2 SMNVEV (reference sequence).

This clonotype was observed many times. J is TRBJ1-6 and V is TRBV7-9; D call uncertain. Trimming shortened V by 1 base and J by 0 bases, and 4 bases separated the two germline ends. This CDR3 is 15 amino acids long. Germline assignment: CDR1 SEHNR and CDR2 FQNEAQ (reference sequence). For the CDR3, the DNA is TGTGCCAGCAGCTTAGACAGCTCCTATAATTCACCCCTCCACTTT. Amino acid sequence: CASSLDSSYNSPLHF.

This clonotype was observed a handful of times. This sequence may be a read error, since a much larger clone differs from it by one base. The chain employs TRBV11-2 and TRBJ2-2, with D perhaps TRBD1 (6 bases). Trimming stripped 5 bases from V and 4 bases from J, with 14 bases between. In germline, CDR1 is SGHAT, CDR2 FQNNGV. This CDR3 is built from 15 residues. The CDR3 sequence: CASSLRGTTTGELFF. The CDR3 DNA is TGTGCCAGCAGCCTCAGGGGCACGACCACCGGGGAGCTGTTTTTT.

This clonotype occurred many times. The rearrangement links TRBV10-1 to TRBJ2-2, with a possible D match to TRBD1 (6 bases). V was cut by 6 bases and J by 5 bases, with 16 bases left in between. From germline, CDR1 is WNHNN and CDR2 SYGVQD (reference sequence). The CDR3 sequence is 15 residues long. The CDR3 protein is CASSSQGWGTGELFF. CDR3 nucleotides: TGCGCCAGCAGCTCTCAGGGGTGGGGGACCGGGGAGCTGTTTTTT.

Many counts were recorded for this clonotype. The J gene is TRBJ2-5, the V gene TRBV4-1, with D possibly being TRBD1 (5 bases). CDR1 and CDR2 from the germline V gene are MGHRA and YSYEKL. The CDR3 loop spans 15 amino acids. V was clipped by 2 bases and J by 5 bases, with 15 bases between them. CDR3: CASSQNLGVYETQYF. CDR3 coding DNA: TGCGCCAGCAGCCAAAATTTAGGGGTTTACGAGACCCAGTACTTC.

CDR3 nucleotides: TGTGCCAGCAGTTTCGGGGGACAGAGTAATCAGCCCCAGCATTTT. This codes for CASSFGGQSNQPQHF. J is TRBJ1-5 and V is TRBV19; 7 bases are shared with TRBD1. Unmatched junction bases numbered 12, after V lost 9 bases and J lost 4 bases. The CDR3 length is 15 residues. From germline, CDR1 is LNHDA and CDR2 SQIVND (reference sequence).

The CDR3 here is CATSLYGGDTQYF. The CDR3, as DNA: TGTGCCACCAGCCTCTATGGGGGAGATACGCAGTATTTT. The chain uses TRBV24-1 and TRBJ2-3; D could derive from TRBD1 or TRBD2 (5 bases each). With 7 bases removed from V and 5 bases from J, the gap between germline ends came to 12 bases. Germline assignment: CDR1 KGHDR and CDR2 SFDVKD. The CDR3 spans 13 residues.

This clonotype was detected once. The conserved phenylalanine or tryptophan normally closing the CDR3 is absent here, so this likely arose from a read error. No DNA is shown, since the ends of the CDR3 on it are uncertain; the CDR3 is the one TCRdb lists. The chain recombines TRBV14 with TRBJ2-7; the D call of TRBD1 is as the table states it, not checked on the DNA. The CDR3 sequence runs 13 residues, both termini included. The germline V gene has CDR1 SGHDN and CDR2 FVKESK. Here the CDR3 reads CASSYFWTGVPYS.

The chain combines TRBV5-5 with TRBJ1-2; possible D gene TRBD1, 5 bases. The germline gives CDR1 SGHKS, CDR2 YYEKEE (reference sequence). The CDR3 runs to 15 residues. The germline V and J ends were trimmed by 0 bases and 0 bases, with 9 bases remaining between them. The CDR3 DNA reads TGTGCCAGCAGCTTGGCAGGGACCCCTAACTATGGCTACACCTTC. This gives the protein CASSLAGTPNYGYTF. Combining the CDR3 with reference TRBV5-5 and TRBJ1-2 gives the whole variable domain DAGVTQSPTHLIKTRGQQVTLRCSPISGHKSVSWYQQVLGQGPQFIFQYYEKEERGRGNFPDRFSARQFPNYSSELNVNALLLGDSALYLCASSLAGTPNYGYTFGSGTRLTVV.

Of note for this clonotype: This likely comes from a read error, as the CDR3 has no conserved phenylalanine or tryptophan at its end. The chain joins TRBV7-3 to TRBJ1-2; D call uncertain. The CDR3 is made up of 14 amino acids. V gave up 4 bases and J gave up 3 bases, with 12 bases separating them. Per the germline V gene, CDR1 is SGHTA and CDR2 is FQGTGA. The CDR3 nucleotides are TGTGCCAGCAGCTCCGGAGGAGCTGACTATGGCTACACCCTC. Its protein is CASSSGGADYGYTL.

This clonotype has at least ten counts. The chain joins TRBV6-1 to TRBJ2-7; D perhaps matches TRBD2 (7 bases). The germline V gene encodes CDR1 MNHNS and CDR2 SASEGT. The V gene lost 8 bases and the J gene lost 3 bases, with 20 bases spanning the gap. CDR3 length: 15 amino acids. The CDR3 sequence is CASGGGAENSYEQYF. The DNA of the CDR3 is TGTGCCAGCGGTGGGGGGGCTGAGAATAGCTACGAGCAGTACTTC.

This clonotype was seen at least ten times. The genes are TRBV7-3 and TRBJ2-1; TRBD2 matches 8 bases. Unmatched junction bases numbered 5, after V lost 4 bases and J lost 9 bases. Germline V gene sequence: CDR1 SGHTA, CDR2 FQGTGA. The CDR3 contains 13 residues. The CDR3 coding sequence is TGTGCCAGCAGCTCCGTAGCGGGATTTGAGCAGTTCTTC. It encodes CASSSVAGFEQFF.

There are many counts of this clonotype. V and J are TRBV7-2 and TRBJ1-2; weak D call: TRBD1 (5 bases). Germline V lookup: CDR1 SGHTA, CDR2 FQGNSA. With 5 bases removed from V and 2 bases from J, the gap between germline ends came to 12 bases. CDR3 size: 14 residues. The CDR3 region has the DNA TGTGCCAGCAGCCCATCGGGGGGGAACTATGGCTACACCTTC. It is translated as CASSPSGGNYGYTF.

To note about this clonotype: The junction departs from the called germline gene at one end, perhaps through a read error. This rearrangement joins TRBV10-3 to TRBJ1-2; D gene ambiguous. In germline, CDR1 is ENHRY, CDR2 SYGVKD. The CDR3 loop spans 13 amino acids. The CDR3 region has the DNA TGTGCCGTCAGTGGGCTTTTCAGTTATGGCTACACCTTC. Its protein product is CAVSGLFSYGYTF.

As to this clonotype: Here the CDR3 omits its conserved ending phenylalanine or tryptophan, so a read error is the likely source. Because the CDR3's place on the DNA is in doubt, the DNA is left out and the CDR3 is given as listed by TCRdb. This chain links TRBV11-2 with TRBJ1-6; the table's D call, TRBD1, has no DNA check behind it. CDR1 and CDR2 from the germline V gene are SGHAT and FQNNGV. Ends included, the CDR3 has 11 residues. CDR3 sequence reads: CASSSTGTLNY.

The gene calls are TRBV20-1 and TRBJ2-5, with 16 bases aligning to TRBD2. Losses at the gene ends were 4 bases for V and 5 bases for J; bases not matched to a gene: 7. Germline CDR1 is DFQATT and CDR2 is SNEGSKA (reference sequence). The CDR3 is 16 amino acids. For the CDR3, the DNA is TGCAGTGCTACCGGGACTAGCGGGGGGGCGAAGGAGACCCAGTACTTC. Encoded protein: CSATGTSGGAKETQYF.

This clonotype appeared a single time. One end of the junction varies from germline; a read error may be responsible. The rearrangement joins TRBV7-8 to TRBJ2-6; D perhaps matches TRBD1 (5 bases). Germline V gene data show CDR1 as SGHVS and CDR2 as FQNEAQ. The CDR3 sequence is 15 residues long. CDR3 loop: CASGLKSSGANVLTF. In nucleotides, the CDR3 is TGTGCCAGCGGCCTCAAGAGCTCTGGGGCTAACGTCCTGACTTTC.

Concerning this clonotype: The junction departs from germline at one end; a sequencing error may be responsible. The genes are TRBV5-1 and TRBJ2-7, with a weak D call TRBD1 (5 bases). CDR3 length: 13 amino acids. Per the germline V gene, CDR1 is SGHRS and CDR2 is YFSETQ. CDR3 bases: TGCGCCAGCAGCCTTCAGCAGGGCTACGACCAGTACTTC. Translated, it gives CASSLQQGYDQYF.

The table lists this clonotype with many counts. This chain uses TRBV3-1 with TRBJ1-2; TRBD1 matches at 9 bases. The CDR3 sequence is 15 residues long. Germline loops: CDR1 LGHDT, CDR2 YNNKEL (reference sequence). J gave up 8 bases and V 3 bases, and 10 bases lay outside the gene matches. CDR3 nucleotide sequence: TGTGCCAGCAGCCATACTATAAGGACAGGGGTAGGCTACACCTTC. Translation gives CASSHTIRTGVGYTF.

Of note for this clonotype: A read error may be the cause here, since a much bigger clone is one base away. The chain has TRBV28 and TRBJ2-3; 11 bases are shared with TRBD1. The tail of the sequence fits TRBJ1-5 better, so the J call may be wrong. CDR1 is MDHEN, CDR2 SYDVKM, per germline. The CDR3 totals 15 residues. The DNA of the CDR3 is TGTGCCAGCAGTTTGGGTGGACAGGGGGCTGATACGCAGCATTTT. Protein sequence: CASSLGGQGADTQHF.